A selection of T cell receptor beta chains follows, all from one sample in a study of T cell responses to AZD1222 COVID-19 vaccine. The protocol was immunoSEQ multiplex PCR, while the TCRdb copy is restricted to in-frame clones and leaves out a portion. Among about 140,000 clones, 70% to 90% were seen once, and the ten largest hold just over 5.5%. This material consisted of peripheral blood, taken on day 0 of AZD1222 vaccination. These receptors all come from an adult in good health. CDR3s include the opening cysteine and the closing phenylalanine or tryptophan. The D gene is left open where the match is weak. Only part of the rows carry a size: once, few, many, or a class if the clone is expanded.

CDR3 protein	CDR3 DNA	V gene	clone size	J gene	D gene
CAWSGGGRDTGELFF	TGTGCCTGGAGTGGGGGCGGGAGGGATACCGGGGAGCTGTTTTTT	TRBV30	few	TRBJ2-2	TRBD2
CASSLPVNTEAFF	TGTGCCAGCAGTTTGCCCGTGAACACTGAAGCTTTCTTT	TRBV28	-	TRBJ1-1	-
CASSLVDRGRSYNEQFF	TGTGCCAGCAGCTTAGTGGACAGGGGGCGCTCCTACAATGAGCAGTTCTTC	TRBV7-7	-	TRBJ2-1	TRBD1
CASSLRGTPSYEQYF	TGTGCCAGCAGTTTACGGGGGACCCCTTCCTACGAGCAGTACTTC	TRBV27	-	TRBJ2-7	-
CASKRGPYSNQPQHF	TGTGCCAGTAAAAGGGGACCGTATAGCAATCAGCCCCAGCATTTT	TRBV19	-	TRBJ1-5	-
CASSFGRNTEAFF	TGTGCCAGCAGCTTTGGCAGGAACACTGAAGCTTTCTTT	TRBV7-2	-	TRBJ1-1	-
CASTGRNYEQYF	TGTGCCAGCACTGGGAGGAACTACGAGCAGTACTTC	TRBV27	-	TRBJ2-7	-
CASSLSLRGAYGYTF	TGTGCCAGCAGCTTGAGTCTCCGGGGGGCGTATGGCTACACCTTC	TRBV5-4	-	TRBJ1-2	-
CASSQRTRDRGTEAFF	TGTGCCAGCAGCCAACGCACCCGGGACAGGGGGACTGAAGCTTTCTTT	TRBV3-1/TRBV3-2	-	TRBJ1-1	TRBD1
CAWSVEDYGYTF	TGTGCCTGGAGTGTAGAGGACTATGGCTACACCTTC	TRBV30	-	TRBJ1-2	-
CASSRDRENEKLFF	TGTGCCAGCAGCCGGGACAGGGAGAATGAAAAACTGTTTTTT	TRBV11-2	-	TRBJ1-4	TRBD1
CASSQGWANYGYTF	TGTGCCAGCAGTCAGGGTTGGGCTAACTATGGCTACACCTTC	TRBV9	-	TRBJ1-2	-
CASSLTGGPESDTQYF	TGTGCCAGCAGCTTAACCGGGGGACCTGAGTCAGATACGCAGTATTTT	TRBV7-9	-	TRBJ2-3	-
CASSLRGPGGNEQFF	TGTGCCAGCAGCTTAAGGGGCCCCGGAGGGAATGAGCAGTTCTTC	TRBV7-2	-	TRBJ2-1	-
CASSGDRVNTEAFF	TGTGCCAGCAGCGGGGACAGAGTGAACACTGAAGCTTTCTTT	TRBV5-4	-	TRBJ1-1	TRBD1
CASSVNVVGSPLHF	TGTGCCAGCAGCGTAAATGTTGTTGGTTCACCCCTCCACTTT	TRBV9	once	TRBJ1-6	-
CASSLSRLTGELFF	TGTGCCAGCAGCTTAAGCAGACTCACCGGGGAGCTGTTTTTT	TRBV7-3	-	TRBJ2-2	-
CASSMEGAWGEQFF	TGTGCCAGTAGTATGGAGGGGGCGTGGGGTGAGCAGTTCTTC	TRBV19	-	TRBJ2-1	-
CASSDSVYGYTF	TGTGCCAGCAGTGACTCAGTCTATGGCTACACCTTC	TRBV5-4	-	TRBJ1-2	-
CASSIQTVGNYGYTF	TGTGCCAGCAGCATTCAGACAGTAGGAAACTATGGCTACACCTTC	TRBV9	-	TRBJ1-2	-
CASNPSGDQQYF	TGTGCCAGCAACCCTTCCGGGGATCAGCAGTACTTC	TRBV2	few	TRBJ2-7	-
CASSQTGGTEAFF	TGTGCCAGCTCACAGACGGGGGGGACTGAAGCTTTCTTT	TRBV18	-	TRBJ1-1	-
CASSQAGEQEQYF	TGTGCCAGCAGTCAAGCGGGAGAACAAGAGCAGTACTTC	TRBV6-1	-	TRBJ2-7	TRBD2
CASSQPRQGAAGELFF	TGCGCCAGCAGCCAACCGCGACAGGGGGCAGCGGGGGAGCTGTTTTTT	TRBV4-1	-	TRBJ2-2	TRBD1
CAWSVRGATNEKLFF	TGTGCCTGGAGTGTAAGAGGGGCAACTAATGAAAAACTGTTTTTT	TRBV30	-	TRBJ1-4	-
CAWTSGAYEQYF	TGTGCCTGGACTAGCGGGGCCTACGAGCAGTACTTC	TRBV30	-	TRBJ2-7	TRBD2
CASSARTREDEQFF	TGTGCCAGCAGCGCCCGGACACGGGAGGATGAGCAGTTCTTC	TRBV9	-	TRBJ2-1	TRBD2
CASSPGQGKNIQYF	TGTGCCAGCAGCCCGGGACAGGGGAAAAACATTCAGTACTTC	TRBV6-6	-	TRBJ2-4	TRBD1
CASSPSGTPYEQYF	TGTGCCAGCAGCCCCTCAGGGACTCCCTACGAGCAGTACTTC	TRBV7-9	-	TRBJ2-7	-
CASRPGLAGTDTQYF	TGTGCCAGCAGACCAGGACTAGCGGGAACAGATACGCAGTATTTT	TRBV7-9	-	TRBJ2-3	TRBD2
CASSLGLKWGTNTEAFF	TGTGCCAGCAGCTTAGGGCTGAAATGGGGGACCAACACTGAAGCTTTCTTT	TRBV7-8	once	TRBJ1-1	-
CASSAGQGAGTQYF	TGTGCCAGTAGTGCGGGACAGGGTGCAGGGACCCAGTACTTC	TRBV19	-	TRBJ2-5	TRBD1
CASRKARGGGVTEAFF	TGTGCCAGCAGAAAAGCCCGAGGAGGGGGAGTCACTGAAGCTTTCTTT	TRBV5-4	-	TRBJ1-1	-
CASSPSRDPRGETQYF	TGTGCCAGCAGTCCAAGTCGGGACCCAAGGGGGGAGACCCAGTACTTC	TRBV2	medium-sized	TRBJ2-5	-
CASSPGGGTEAFF	TGTGCCAGCAGTCCGGGCGGGGGGACTGAAGCTTTCTTT	TRBV27	-	TRBJ1-1	-
CASSIGVAGIQADTQYF	TGTGCCAGTAGTATAGGGGTAGCGGGAATTCAGGCAGATACGCAGTATTTT	TRBV19	-	TRBJ2-3	TRBD2
CASSQVAGATNEKLFF	TGTGCCAGCAGCCAAGTGGCAGGCGCAACTAATGAAAAACTGTTTTTT	TRBV3-1/TRBV3-2	-	TRBJ1-4	-
CASSGVPGDNEAFF	TGTGCCAGCAGTGGGGTTCCAGGGGATAATGAAGCTTTCTTT	TRBV2	-	TRBJ1-1	-
CASSPQAGDNSPLHF	TGTGCCAGCAGCCCCCAGGCGGGTGACAATTCACCCCTCCACTTT	TRBV5-5	-	TRBJ1-6	-
CASSYGSRLGADTQYF	TGTGCCAGCAGTTATGGGAGCCGACTGGGGGCGGATACGCAGTATTTT	TRBV6-2/TRBV6-3	-	TRBJ2-3	-
CAWSVIPTEYGYTF	TGTGCCTGGAGTGTAATACCGACGGAATATGGCTACACCTTC	TRBV30	-	TRBJ1-2	-
CASSSEPGLVTDEQFF	TGTGCCAGCAGCAGTGAGCCGGGACTAGTGACGGATGAGCAGTTCTTC	TRBV7-3	once	TRBJ2-1	TRBD2
CASSAASGVTDTQYF	TGCGCCAGCAGCGCGGCTAGCGGCGTCACAGATACGCAGTATTTT	TRBV4-1	-	TRBJ2-3	TRBD2
CSAMDSYEQYF	TGCAGTGCTATGGACTCCTACGAGCAGTACTTC	TRBV20-1	-	TRBJ2-7	-
CASSQVELIGEQYF	TGTGCCAGCAGCCAAGTTGAACTGATCGGCGAGCAGTACTTC	TRBV3-1/TRBV3-2	-	TRBJ2-7	-
CASSVRPTSGRDNEQFF	TGTGCCAGCAGCGTAAGGCCGACTAGCGGGAGGGACAATGAGCAGTTCTTC	TRBV9	-	TRBJ2-1	TRBD2
CASSIRRDRVRGGYTF	TGTGCCAGTAGTATCCGGCGAGACAGGGTCAGAGGTGGCTACACCTTC	TRBV19	-	TRBJ1-2	TRBD1
CASSAHRGPYEQYF	TGTGCCAGCAGCGCCCACAGGGGTCCCTACGAGCAGTACTTC	TRBV11-1	-	TRBJ2-7	TRBD1
CASSPPPGQGSHEQYF	TGCGCCAGCAGTCCCCCACCGGGACAGGGCTCCCACGAGCAGTACTTC	TRBV23-1	-	TRBJ2-7	TRBD1
CASVETANTEAFF	TGTGCCAGCGTAGAGACGGCGAACACTGAAGCTTTCTTT	TRBV28	-	TRBJ1-1	-
CASSPDGRVRQHGYTF	TGTGCCAGCAGTCCGGACGGGAGGGTACGGCAACATGGCTACACCTTC	TRBV28	-	TRBJ1-2	-
CATSVDGETQYF	TGTGCCACCTCAGTGGATGGCGAGACCCAGTACTTC	TRBV6-5	-	TRBJ2-5	-
CASSPKLDNEQFF	TGTGCCAGCTCTCCAAAACTAGACAATGAGCAGTTCTTC	TRBV18	-	TRBJ2-1	-
CASSMGLRTDTQYF	TGTGCCAGTAGTATGGGACTTCGCACAGATACGCAGTATTTT	TRBV19	-	TRBJ2-3	-
CASSPDRQVRVTQYF	TGTGCCAGCAGCCCGGACAGGCAGGTGCGGGTGACCCAGTACTTC	TRBV5-4	-	TRBJ2-5	TRBD1